This TCR beta chain emerged from a study of blood T cell repertoires in COVID-19. Profiled with immunoSEQ multiplex PCR; TCRdb holds only in-frame clones, not every one. The sample lists around 150,000 clones, around four fifths occurring once. The CDR3 has 14 residues. Trimming took 6 bases from V and 9 from J; bases not matched to a gene: 11. Germline V lookup: CDR1 MNHEY, CDR2 SVGAGI. The specimen sequenced was peripheral blood. This sequence originates from a man aged 65 to 85 with acute or convalescent COVID-19. This chain joins TRBV6-5 and TRBJ2-5, with 9 bases that match TRBD1. The CDR3 DNA follows: TGTGCCAGCAGCCAGTCGGGGACAGGGTGGTCCCAGTACTTC. This encodes CASSQSGTGWSQYF.